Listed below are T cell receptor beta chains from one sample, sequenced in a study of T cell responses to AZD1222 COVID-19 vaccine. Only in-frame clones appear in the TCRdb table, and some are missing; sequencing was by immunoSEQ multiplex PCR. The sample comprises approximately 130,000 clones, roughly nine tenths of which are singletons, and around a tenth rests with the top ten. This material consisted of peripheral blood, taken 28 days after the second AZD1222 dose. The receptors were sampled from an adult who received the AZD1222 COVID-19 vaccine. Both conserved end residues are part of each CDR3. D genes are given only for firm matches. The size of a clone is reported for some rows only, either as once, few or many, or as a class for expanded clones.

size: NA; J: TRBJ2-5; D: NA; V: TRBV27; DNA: TGTGCCAGCAGTAGCAGGGGTGGGGAGACCCAGTACTTC; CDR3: CASSSRGGETQYF
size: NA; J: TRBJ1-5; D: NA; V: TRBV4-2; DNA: TGTGCCAGCAGCCAAGCGGGTCAGGGGAGTGAGCCCCAGCATTTT; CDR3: CASSQAGQGSEPQHF
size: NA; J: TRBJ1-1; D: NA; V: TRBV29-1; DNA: TGCAGCGTTGTAACTACGCACACTGAAGCTTTCTTT; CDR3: CSVVTTHTEAFF
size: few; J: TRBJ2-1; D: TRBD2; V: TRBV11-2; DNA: TGTGCCAGCAGCTCGCCACGGGGGGGCAGCCAGGCCTACAATGAGCAGTTCTTC; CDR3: CASSSPRGGSQAYNEQFF
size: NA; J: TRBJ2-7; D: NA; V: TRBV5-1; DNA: TGCGCCAGCAGCTTCCCAAAGCCAGATTCCTACGAGCAGTACTTC; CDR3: CASSFPKPDSYEQYF
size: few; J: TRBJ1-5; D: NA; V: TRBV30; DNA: TGTGCCTGGAGTCCCTCGGACAGCAATCAGCCCCAGCATTTT; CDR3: CAWSPSDSNQPQHF
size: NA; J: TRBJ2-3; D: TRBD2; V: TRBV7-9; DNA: TGTGCCAGCAGCTTCCGTTTGGCGGGAGGCGGGTCAGATACGCAGTATTTT; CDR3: CASSFRLAGGGSDTQYF
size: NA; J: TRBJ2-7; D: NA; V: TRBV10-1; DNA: TGCGCCAGCAGTGACCCGCAGACCTACGAGCAGTACTTC; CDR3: CASSDPQTYEQYF
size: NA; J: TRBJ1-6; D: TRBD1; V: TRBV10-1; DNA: TGCGCCAGCAGTGAGTCGCACAGGGGGGACTCACCCCTCCACTTT; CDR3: CASSESHRGDSPLHF
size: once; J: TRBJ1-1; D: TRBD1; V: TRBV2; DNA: TGTGCCAGTACCGGGACAGGGGGGAACACTGAAGCTTTCTTT; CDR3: CASTGTGGNTEAFF
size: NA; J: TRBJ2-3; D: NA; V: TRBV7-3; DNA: TGTGCCAGCAGCTTAACGGGCACTCCCGGCACAGATACGCAGTATTTT; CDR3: CASSLTGTPGTDTQYF
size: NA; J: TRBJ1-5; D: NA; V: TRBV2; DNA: TGTGCCAGCAAACCCCGGGGGCCTAATCAGCCCCAGCATTTT; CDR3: CASKPRGPNQPQHF
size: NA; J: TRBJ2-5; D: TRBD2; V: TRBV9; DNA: TGTGCCAGCAGCGTAGGGGGGACTAGCCAGGGAGAGACCCAGTACTTC; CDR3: CASSVGGTSQGETQYF
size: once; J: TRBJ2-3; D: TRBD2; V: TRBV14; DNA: TGTGCCAGCAGCTTACTAGCGGGGGGCCTGGATACGCAGTATTTT; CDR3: CASSLLAGGLDTQYF
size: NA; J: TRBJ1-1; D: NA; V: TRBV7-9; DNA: TGTGCCAGCAGCTCCCTTACGGTCAGGCGGCACCCCTTGAACACTGAAGCTTTCTTT; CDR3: CASSSLTVRRHPLNTEAFF
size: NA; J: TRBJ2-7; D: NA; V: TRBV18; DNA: TGTGCCAGCCGGACCGATAGCGCCTACGAGCAGTACTTC; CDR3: CASRTDSAYEQYF
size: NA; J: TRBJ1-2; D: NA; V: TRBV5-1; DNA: TGCGCCAGCAGCTTGGGTACAGGTGACTATGGCTACACCTTC; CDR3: CASSLGTGDYGYTF
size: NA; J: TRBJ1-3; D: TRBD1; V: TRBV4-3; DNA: TGCGCCAGCAGCCAAGGGGGACAGAACTCTGGAAACACCATATATTTT; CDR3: CASSQGGQNSGNTIYF
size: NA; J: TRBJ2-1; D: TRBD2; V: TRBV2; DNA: TGTGCCAGCGGGGGACTAGCGGCATACAATGAGCAGTTCTTC; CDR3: CASGGLAAYNEQFF
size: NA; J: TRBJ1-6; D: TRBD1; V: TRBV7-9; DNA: TGTGCCAGCAGCTCGGACAGGGTTTCACCCCTCCACTTT; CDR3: CASSSDRVSPLHF
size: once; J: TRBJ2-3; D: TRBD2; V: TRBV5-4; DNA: TGTGCCAGCAGCTCAACTAGCGGGAGTTTCGAAGATACGCAGTATTTT; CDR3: CASSSTSGSFEDTQYF